The 26 T cell receptor beta chains in this list originate from one sample, sequenced in a study of monozygotic twins with inflammatory bowel disease. TCRdb re-called the 5' RACE reads; every CDR3 protein appears as one record, without DNA. Listed are 40,000 to 45,000 distinct CDR3 sequences; about 5% falls within the top ten. Sequenced material: blood. Receptors originate from a human donor with ulcerative colitis or Crohn's disease, or a healthy co-twin of an affected twin (not recorded which).

The chain is built from TRBV5-1 and TRBJ2-1; the TCRdb call, TRBD1, lacks DNA for checking. The CDR3 has 13 amino acids. Per the germline V gene, CDR1 is SGHRS and CDR2 is YFSETQ. The CDR3 sequence is CASTVGGSNEQFF.

The chain employs TRBV3-1 and TRBJ2-4; TCRdb selects TRBD1, and the lack of DNA leaves this call unchecked. CDR3 length equals 13 residues. Germline loops: CDR1 LGHDT, CDR2 YNNKEL (reference sequence). CDR3 residues: CASSPSGGGMQYF.

The rearrangement joins TRBV7-2 to TRBJ2-7; no DNA is available, so the TRBD1 call from TCRdb remains unchecked. Germline CDR1 and CDR2: SGHTA and FQGNSA. The CDR3 extends over 13 amino acids. The CDR3 sequence is CASSLYRGYEQYF.

The chain joins TRBV5-1 to TRBJ2-7; the TCRdb D gene call, TRBD1, has no DNA to confirm it. Germline CDR1 is SGHRS and CDR2 is YFSETQ. The CDR3 consists of 15 residues. The CDR3 reads CASSLGGAGGYEQYF.

The chain employs TRBV5-1 and TRBJ1-5; TCRdb calls TRBD1, which cannot be checked without DNA. Germline V CDR1 and CDR2: SGHRS, YFSETQ. The CDR3 consists of 15 residues. CDR3 sequence reads: CASSLDQGGSQPQHF.

The V call is TRBV20-1, the J call TRBJ2-1; TCRdb gives TRBD1 as the D gene, but with no DNA this cannot be confirmed. This CDR3 has 12 amino acids. CDR1 DFQATT and CDR2 SNEGSKA come from the germline V gene (reference sequence). CDR3 protein: CRVQGSYNEQFF.

V gene TRBV29-1 combines with J gene TRBJ1-2; TCRdb selects TRBD1, and the lack of DNA leaves this call unchecked. Looked up from germline, CDR1 is SQVTM and CDR2 is ANQGSEA. This CDR3 has 12 residues. CDR3 region: CSVGAGIYGYTF.

This rearrangement joins TRBV28 to TRBJ1-3. The CDR3 length is 14 residues. Looked up from germline, CDR1 is MDHEN and CDR2 is SYDVKM. CDR3 amino acids: CASSLETSGNTIYF.

The chain has TRBV7-9 and TRBJ1-1. Germline V gene lookup returns CDR1 SEHNR and CDR2 FQNEAQ (reference sequence). This CDR3 comprises 13 residues. The CDR3 here is CASSLSESTEAFF.

This chain links TRBV3-1 with TRBJ1-1. Germline CDR1 LGHDT, CDR2 YNNKEL (reference sequence). The CDR3 is 14 amino acids. The CDR3 loop is CASMEPGLNTEAFF.

This chain connects TRBV12-3 or TRBV12-4 to TRBJ2-1; TCRdb lists TRBD1, though no DNA is available to test this call. The CDR3 spans 13 residues. This chain's CDR3 is CASSLSPNNEQFF.

The V gene is TRBV29-1, the J gene TRBJ2-4. In germline, CDR1 is SQVTM, CDR2 ANQGSEA. This CDR3 is 13 amino acids long. The CDR3 sequence is CSVGGTAKNIQYF. The full variable domain, rest sourced from reference TRBV29-1 and TRBJ2-4, is SAVISQKPSRDICQRGTSLTIQCQVDSQVTMMFWYRQQPGQSLTLIATANQGSEATYESGFVIDKFPISRPNLTFSTLTVSNMSPEDSSIYLCSVGGTAKNIQYFGAGTRLSVL.

This chain links TRBV20-1 with TRBJ2-1; TCRdb proposes TRBD1, but this gene call is untestable without DNA. From germline, CDR1 is DFQATT and CDR2 SNEGSKA (reference sequence). CDR3 size: 15 residues. The CDR3 sequence is CSAPGEVSSYNEQFF.

Here the CDR3 reads CASSRAPSSYEQYF. The chain links TRBV11-2 to TRBJ2-7; no DNA is available, so the TRBD1 call from TCRdb remains unchecked. The CDR3 extends over 14 amino acids. The germline V gene encodes CDR1 SGHAT and CDR2 FQNNGV.

The chain combines TRBV5-1 with TRBJ2-3; TCRdb selects TRBD2, and the lack of DNA leaves this call unchecked. The CDR3 has 15 residues. CDR1 is SGHRS, CDR2 YFSETQ, per germline. The CDR3 sequence is CASSSQRGKSDTQYF.

V is TRBV5-6 and J is TRBJ1-2; TCRdb proposes TRBD1, but this gene call is untestable without DNA. The germline V gene encodes CDR1 SGHDT and CDR2 YYEEEE. The CDR3 is 15 residues long. Here the CDR3 reads CASSFGDRANYGYTF.

This chain uses TRBV20-1 with TRBJ1-3; the D gene TCRdb calls, TRBD1, cannot be checked with no DNA. Per the germline V gene, CDR1 is DFQATT and CDR2 is SNEGSKA (reference sequence). CDR3 size: 15 residues. The CDR3 loop reads CSARESGRAGNTIYF.

The rearrangement joins TRBV12-3 or TRBV12-4 to TRBJ2-2; the D call from TCRdb, TRBD2, cannot be confirmed without DNA. This CDR3 has 17 amino acids. CDR3 loop: CASSLYAGTKDTGELFF.

This sequence joins TRBV9 and TRBJ2-3. CDR3 length equals 13 residues. From germline, CDR1 is SGDLS and CDR2 YYNGEE. CDR3 protein: CASSVAKPDTQYF.

The rearrangement links TRBV5-1 to TRBJ2-5; the TCRdb call, TRBD1, lacks DNA for checking. Germline V gene sequence: CDR1 SGHRS, CDR2 YFSETQ. The CDR3 runs to 14 residues. The CDR3 protein is CASSLTGGQETQYF.

The chain links TRBV2 to TRBJ2-7; TCRdb reports TRBD2, a call that lacks DNA to check it against. Germline V lookup: CDR1 SNHLY, CDR2 FYNNEI. The length of the CDR3 is 14 residues. The CDR3 sequence is CASSVLGTSGSEYF.

V and J are TRBV20-1 and TRBJ2-5; no DNA is available, so the TRBD2 call from TCRdb remains unchecked. This CDR3 is 17 amino acids long. The germline V gene has CDR1 DFQATT and CDR2 SNEGSKA (reference sequence). The chain's CDR3 is CSARDPLRATDQETQYF.

The chain combines TRBV19 with TRBJ1-2; without DNA, the TCRdb call of TRBD1 cannot be checked. Germline V gene sequence: CDR1 LNHDA, CDR2 SQIVND (reference sequence). The CDR3 extends over 16 amino acids. This CDR3 is CASSRQLGQGAHGYTF.

The chain joins TRBV12-3 or TRBV12-4 to TRBJ1-1; the D gene TCRdb calls, TRBD1, cannot be checked with no DNA. This CDR3 has 14 residues. CDR3 loop: CASSPRQGDPEAFF.

The V gene is TRBV6-1, the J gene TRBJ2-1; absent DNA, TCRdb's TRBD2 call cannot be checked. There are 15 residues in the CDR3. Germline CDR1 reads MNHNS; CDR2 reads SASEGT. This chain's CDR3 is CASRPSLDGYNEQFF.

This chain links TRBV15 with TRBJ2-7; TCRdb outputs TRBD1, but without DNA this stays unchecked. From germline, CDR1 is LNHNV and CDR2 YYDKDF (reference sequence). This CDR3 contains 15 residues. The CDR3 sequence is CATSRDLDRIYEQYF.